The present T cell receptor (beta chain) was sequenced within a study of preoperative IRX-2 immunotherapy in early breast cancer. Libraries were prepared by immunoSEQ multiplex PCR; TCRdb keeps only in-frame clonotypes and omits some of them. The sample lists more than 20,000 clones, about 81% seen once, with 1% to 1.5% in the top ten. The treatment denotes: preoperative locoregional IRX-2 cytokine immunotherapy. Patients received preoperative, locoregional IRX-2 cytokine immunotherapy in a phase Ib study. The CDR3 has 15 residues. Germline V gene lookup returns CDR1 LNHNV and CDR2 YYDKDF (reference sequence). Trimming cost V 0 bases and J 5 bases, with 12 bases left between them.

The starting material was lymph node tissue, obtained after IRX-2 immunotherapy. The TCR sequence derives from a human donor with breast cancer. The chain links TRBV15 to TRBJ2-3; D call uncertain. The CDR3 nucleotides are TGTGCCACCAGCAGAGATCCCTTAGTGGAAGATACGCAGTATTTT. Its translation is CATSRDPLVEDTQYF.